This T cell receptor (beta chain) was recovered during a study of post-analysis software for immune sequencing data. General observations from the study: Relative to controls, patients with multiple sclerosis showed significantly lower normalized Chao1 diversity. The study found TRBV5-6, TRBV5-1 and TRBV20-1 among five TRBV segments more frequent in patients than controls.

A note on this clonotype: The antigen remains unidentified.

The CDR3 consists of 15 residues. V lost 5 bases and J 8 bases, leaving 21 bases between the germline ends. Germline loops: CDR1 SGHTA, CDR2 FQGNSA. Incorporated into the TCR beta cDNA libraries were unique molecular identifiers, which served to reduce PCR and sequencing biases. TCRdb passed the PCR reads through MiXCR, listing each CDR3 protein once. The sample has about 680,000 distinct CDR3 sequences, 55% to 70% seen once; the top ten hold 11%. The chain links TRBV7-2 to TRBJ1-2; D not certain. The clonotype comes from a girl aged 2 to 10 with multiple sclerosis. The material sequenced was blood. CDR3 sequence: CASSPSGRELGGYTF. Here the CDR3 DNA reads TGTGCCAGCAGCCCCTCGGGGAGGGAACTGGGAGGCTACACCTTC.